The following is a T cell receptor beta chain sequence with its context. Its target is not known. Treatment: around 19 received Ad26.COV2.S at low or high dose, single or two shots; roughly five received placebo; per-sample allocation not given. Repertoires come from day 63 after the first vaccine or placebo injection. Boston hosted the donor, who was an adult aged 18-55 years. These data originate in a study of Ad26.COV2.S vaccination and SARS-CoV-2 variants. Across the whole study: Donor allocation was to the COV1001 Ad26.COV2.S trial arm.

The CDR3 runs to 15 residues. V was clipped by 3 bases and J by 2 bases; unmatched bases: 4. Per germline, CDR1 SGHTA and CDR2 FQGTGA. Only in-frame clones appear in the TCRdb table, and some are missing; sequencing was by immunoSEQ multiplex PCR. The sample shows a few hundred thousand clones, roughly 80% of them seen only once. Whole-study results and caveats: Vaccinees displayed broader spike-specific TCR repertoires than placebo recipients.

The sequencing used peripheral blood, collected in a trial of Ad26.COV2.S vaccine versus placebo. This chain connects TRBV7-3 to TRBJ2-5; 9 bases are shared with TRBD1. This receptor was identified in a person aged 18 to 65 who received the Ad26.COV2.S COVID-19 vaccine or a placebo. In nucleotides, the CDR3 is TGTGCCAGCAGCTTTTTGGGACAGGGACAAGAGACCCAGTACTTC. This gives the protein CASSFLGQGQETQYF.